The clone carrying this TCR beta chain has just a few counts. Antigen specificity is unknown. This CDR3 region has 16 residues. CDR1 is SNHLY, CDR2 FYNNEI, per germline. Trimming pared 5 bases from V and 0 bases from J, leaving 14 bases between. The record originates from a study of cytomegalovirus exposure and HLA in healthy donors. Study-wide results and caveats: Within an earlier analysis, most TCR beta V segments proved productive either about 87% or about 30% of the time. Investigators reported about 160 TCR beta chains as tied to cytomegalovirus.

Unrecorded immune exposures were likely, despite nominal health at sampling. The study ran its PCR with 60 Vbeta and 13 Jbeta primers. TCRdb keeps only in-frame clones here, not all; method: immunoSEQ multiplex PCR. The sample carries about 140,000 clones, over 75% recorded once. The sequence was collected from a woman aged 50 to 60 in good health and CMV-seropositive. The sequenced sample was PBMCs. The chain carries TRBV2 and TRBJ1-3, with D possibly matching TRBD1 (5 bases). The CDR3 protein is CASSTNGGFSGNTIYF. Here the CDR3 DNA reads TGTGCCAGCAGTACTAACGGGGGGTTCTCTGGAAACACCATATATTTT.